These T cell receptor beta chains were read from a single sample in a study of T cell responses to AZD1222 COVID-19 vaccine. Measured with immunoSEQ multiplex PCR; TCRdb has only the in-frame clones, and not every one. The sample records roughly 140,000 clones, more than 85% being singletons. Sequenced here: peripheral blood, sampled after recovery from COVID-19. The receptors stem from an adult who had recovered from COVID-19. Both conserved end residues are part of each CDR3. A D gene is named only where the DNA matches it firmly. Clone size is given for some rows only: seen once, a few or many times, or a class if the clone is expanded.

cdr3_aa,cdr3_nt,clone_size,v_call,d_call,j_call
CASSPNAGITNEKLFF,TGTGCCAGCTCACCAAATGCCGGGATAACTAATGAAAAACTGTTTTTT,-,TRBV18,-,TRBJ1-4
CASRGQLNTEAFF,TGTGCCAGCAGGGGACAGTTGAACACTGAAGCTTTCTTT,-,TRBV12-3/TRBV12-4,TRBD1,TRBJ1-1
CASNALRATEAFF,TGTGCCAGCAACGCCCTCCGGGCTACTGAAGCTTTCTTT,-,TRBV12-3/TRBV12-4,-,TRBJ1-1
CASSEPGQGSYEQYF,TGTGCCAGCAGCGAACCGGGACAAGGGTCCTACGAGCAGTACTTC,-,TRBV3-1/TRBV3-2,-,TRBJ2-7
CASSLDRAAGGPLNYGYTF,TGTGCCAGCAGCTTAGATCGGGCGGCAGGGGGCCCCCTTAACTATGGCTACACCTTC,-,TRBV11-2,TRBD1,TRBJ1-2
CASSQDGGKTQYF,TGCGCCAGCAGCCAAGACGGAGGGAAGACCCAGTACTTC,once,TRBV4-1,-,TRBJ2-5
CASSIGGYEQYF,TGTGCCAGTAGTATTGGGGGCTACGAGCAGTACTTC,-,TRBV19,-,TRBJ2-7
CASSLEGRQETQYF,TGCGCCAGCAGCTTGGAAGGACGGCAAGAGACCCAGTACTTC,-,TRBV5-1,-,TRBJ2-5
CAISESRLAGVLRSYNEQFF,TGTGCCATCAGTGAGTCTCGGCTAGCGGGGGTCCTAAGGTCCTACAATGAGCAGTTCTTC,few,TRBV10-3,TRBD2,TRBJ2-1
CASSHVPGQGDYGYTF,TGCGCCAGCAGCCACGTACCGGGCCAAGGGGACTATGGCTACACCTTC,-,TRBV5-1,-,TRBJ1-2
CASSQDWAENEKLFF,TGTGCCAGCAGCCAAGACTGGGCGGAGAATGAAAAACTGTTTTTT,-,TRBV4-2,-,TRBJ1-4
CASEEGVNEQYF,TGTGCCAGCGAGGAAGGGGTAAACGAGCAGTACTTC,-,TRBV2,-,TRBJ2-7
CASSLGTGGNQPQHF,TGTGCCAGCAGCTTAGGGACAGGCGGCAATCAGCCCCAGCATTTT,-,TRBV7-9,TRBD1,TRBJ1-5
CASSLAGTPTYEQYF,TGCGCCAGCAGCTTGGCTGGGACACCTACCTACGAGCAGTACTTC,-,TRBV5-1,-,TRBJ2-7
CASSDQGAREGLFF,TGTGCCAGCAGTGATCAGGGGGCGCGAGAAGGACTGTTTTTT,-,TRBV2,TRBD1,TRBJ1-4
CASSLRSSGGLHNEQFF,TGTGCCAGCAGTTTACGGTCTAGCGGGGGGCTCCACAATGAGCAGTTCTTC,-,TRBV28,TRBD2,TRBJ2-1
CASSSSGANVLTF,TGTGCCAGCAGTTCCTCTGGGGCCAACGTCCTGACTTTC,-,TRBV28,-,TRBJ2-6
CATRGGAGFTDTQYF,TGCGCCACCCGGGGCGGAGCGGGGTTCACAGATACGCAGTATTTT,-,TRBV5-1,TRBD2,TRBJ2-3
CASSESDRLSYEQYF,TGTGCCAGCAGTGAATCGGACAGGCTCTCCTACGAGCAGTACTTC,-,TRBV6-1,TRBD1,TRBJ2-7
CASSEWTGGSGETQYF,TGTGCCAGCAGTGAATGGACGGGCGGGAGCGGGGAGACCCAGTACTTC,-,TRBV25-1,TRBD2,TRBJ2-5
CASSVATGLSSYEQYF,TGTGCCAGCAGCGTTGCTACAGGGCTGAGCTCCTACGAGCAGTACTTC,-,TRBV9,-,TRBJ2-7
CASSFMGKQYF,TGTGCCAGCAGTTTTATGGGTAAGCAGTACTTC,-,TRBV12-3/TRBV12-4,-,TRBJ2-7
CASSSFAGGPNEQFF,TGTGCCAGCAGCTCTTTTGCGGGAGGGCCCAATGAGCAGTTCTTC,-,TRBV7-2,TRBD2,TRBJ2-1
CASSYETSGSLNEQFF,TGTGCCAGCAGTTACGAGACTAGCGGGAGTTTGAATGAGCAGTTCTTC,-,TRBV6-5,TRBD2,TRBJ2-1
CASSLEATDTQYF,TGCGCCAGCAGCTTGGAAGCTACAGATACGCAGTATTTT,-,TRBV5-1,-,TRBJ2-3
CSVNDRGSGEKLFF,TGCAGCGTTAACGACAGGGGTTCCGGTGAAAAACTGTTTTTT,-,TRBV29-1,TRBD1,TRBJ1-4
CASSHRVGTGGSEQYF,TGTGCCAGCAGCCATAGGGTAGGGACAGGGGGCTCCGAGCAGTACTTC,-,TRBV5-6,TRBD1,TRBJ2-7
CSAPTGIEQYF,TGCAGTGCTCCGACAGGGATCGAGCAGTACTTC,-,TRBV20-1,TRBD1,TRBJ2-7
CASSSGTGVPGANVLTF,TGTGCCAGCAGCTCCGGGACAGGGGTGCCCGGGGCCAACGTCCTGACTTTC,-,TRBV7-9,TRBD1,TRBJ2-6
CASSIEGSTNYGYTF,TGTGCCAGTAGTATAGAGGGCAGTACGAACTATGGCTACACCTTC,-,TRBV19,-,TRBJ1-2
CASSILGHTEAFF,TGTGCCAGTAGTATTTTGGGGCACACTGAAGCTTTCTTT,-,TRBV19,-,TRBJ1-1
CASSLGGERVSSYEQYF,TGTGCCAGCAGCTTAGGGGGGGAGCGGGTTAGCTCCTACGAGCAGTACTTC,-,TRBV7-9,-,TRBJ2-7
CASSYEGGNTIYF,TGTGCCAGCAGCTACGAGGGGGGAAACACCATATATTTT,-,TRBV7-3,-,TRBJ1-3
CASSARVPGEQYF,TGTGCCAGCAGCGCCCGGGTTCCGGGCGAGCAGTACTTC,-,TRBV9,-,TRBJ2-7
CASRRMGVQNTEAFF,TGTGCCAGCAGAAGAATGGGGGTACAAAACACTGAAGCTTTCTTT,few,TRBV2,-,TRBJ1-1
CASSLEGSGTYNEQFF,TGCGCCAGCAGCTTGGAAGGTAGCGGGACCTACAATGAGCAGTTCTTC,-,TRBV5-1,TRBD2,TRBJ2-1
CASSPATAYGYTF,TGTGCCAGTAGTCCCGCGACAGCTTATGGCTACACCTTC,-,TRBV19,-,TRBJ1-2
CASKEGGTGNTIYF,TGTGCCAGCAAGGAGGGCGGCACTGGAAACACCATATATTTT,-,TRBV28,-,TRBJ1-3
CASSDPPGLAGGQTYEQYF,TGTGCCAGCTCCGACCCCCCAGGACTAGCGGGGGGTCAGACCTACGAGCAGTACTTC,-,TRBV7-2,TRBD2,TRBJ2-7
CASSYSRGESYNEQFF,TGTGCCAGCAGTTACTCGAGAGGGGAGAGCTACAATGAGCAGTTCTTC,-,TRBV6-5,-,TRBJ2-1
CASSQAPGQGYEQYF,TGCGCCAGCAGCCAAGCTCCGGGACAGGGCTACGAGCAGTACTTC,-,TRBV4-1,TRBD1,TRBJ2-7
CSAGSGSKQFF,TGCAGTGCAGGTAGCGGGAGCAAGCAGTTCTTC,-,TRBV20-1,TRBD2,TRBJ2-1
CASSSGTSGAGELFF,TGTGCCAGCAGTTCCGGGACTAGCGGGGCCGGGGAGCTGTTTTTT,-,TRBV27,TRBD2,TRBJ2-2
CASRGQGINGYTF,TGTGCCAGCAGGGGACAGGGGATAAACGGCTACACCTTC,-,TRBV6-6,TRBD1,TRBJ1-2
CASSLVQPPYEQYF,TGTGCCAGCAGCTTAGTTCAACCTCCCTACGAGCAGTACTTC,-,TRBV7-8,-,TRBJ2-7
CASSQEKLGVNEQFF,TGCGCCAGCAGCCAAGAAAAACTAGGGGTAAATGAGCAGTTCTTC,-,TRBV4-1,-,TRBJ2-1
CASTRIRNEKLFF,TGTGCCAGCACTCGAATTCGAAATGAAAAACTGTTTTTT,once,TRBV12-3/TRBV12-4,-,TRBJ1-4
CASSQPGQVGEKLFF,TGCGCCAGCAGCCAGCCCGGACAGGTGGGAGAAAAACTGTTTTTT,-,TRBV4-1,TRBD1,TRBJ1-4
CASSVRTRNEKLFF,TGTGCCAGTAGTGTTCGGACTAGGAATGAAAAACTGTTTTTT,-,TRBV19,-,TRBJ1-4
CASTPLAGDIYEQYF,TGTGCCAGCACTCCACTAGCGGGAGATATCTACGAGCAGTACTTC,once,TRBV27,TRBD2,TRBJ2-7
CASSLGPGGTTGELFF,TGTGCCAGCAGCTTAGGCCCAGGGGGGACCACCGGGGAGCTGTTTTTT,-,TRBV7-2,-,TRBJ2-2
CASSGELPTGAQHF,TGTGCCAGCAGTGGGGAATTGCCCACCGGGGCCCAGCATTTT,-,TRBV2,-,TRBJ1-5
CASSQNVGYSGEQYF,TGTGCCAGCAGCCAAAACGTGGGATATAGCGGCGAGCAGTACTTC,-,TRBV3-1/TRBV3-2,-,TRBJ2-7
CASRIFNNEQFF,TGTGCCAGCAGGATCTTTAACAATGAGCAGTTCTTC,-,TRBV2,-,TRBJ2-1
CASSVTGTSRLRPQHF,TGTGCCAGCAGTGTTACCGGGACCTCCCGGTTGAGGCCCCAGCATTTT,-,TRBV6-1,-,TRBJ1-5